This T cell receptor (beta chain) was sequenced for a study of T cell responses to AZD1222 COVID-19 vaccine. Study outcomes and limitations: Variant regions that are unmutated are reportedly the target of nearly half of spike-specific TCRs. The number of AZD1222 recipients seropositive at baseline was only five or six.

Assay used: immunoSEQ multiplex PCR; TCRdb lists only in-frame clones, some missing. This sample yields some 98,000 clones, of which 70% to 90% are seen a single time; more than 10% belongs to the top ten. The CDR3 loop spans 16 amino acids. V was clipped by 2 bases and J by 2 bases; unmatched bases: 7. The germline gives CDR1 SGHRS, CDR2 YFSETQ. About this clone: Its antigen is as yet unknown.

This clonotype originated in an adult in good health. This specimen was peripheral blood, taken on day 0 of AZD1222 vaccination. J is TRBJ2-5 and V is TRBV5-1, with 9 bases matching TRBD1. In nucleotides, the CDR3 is TGCGCCAGCAGCTTTACAGGGGGCGAAAAACAAGAGACCCAGTACTTC. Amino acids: CASSFTGGEKQETQYF.